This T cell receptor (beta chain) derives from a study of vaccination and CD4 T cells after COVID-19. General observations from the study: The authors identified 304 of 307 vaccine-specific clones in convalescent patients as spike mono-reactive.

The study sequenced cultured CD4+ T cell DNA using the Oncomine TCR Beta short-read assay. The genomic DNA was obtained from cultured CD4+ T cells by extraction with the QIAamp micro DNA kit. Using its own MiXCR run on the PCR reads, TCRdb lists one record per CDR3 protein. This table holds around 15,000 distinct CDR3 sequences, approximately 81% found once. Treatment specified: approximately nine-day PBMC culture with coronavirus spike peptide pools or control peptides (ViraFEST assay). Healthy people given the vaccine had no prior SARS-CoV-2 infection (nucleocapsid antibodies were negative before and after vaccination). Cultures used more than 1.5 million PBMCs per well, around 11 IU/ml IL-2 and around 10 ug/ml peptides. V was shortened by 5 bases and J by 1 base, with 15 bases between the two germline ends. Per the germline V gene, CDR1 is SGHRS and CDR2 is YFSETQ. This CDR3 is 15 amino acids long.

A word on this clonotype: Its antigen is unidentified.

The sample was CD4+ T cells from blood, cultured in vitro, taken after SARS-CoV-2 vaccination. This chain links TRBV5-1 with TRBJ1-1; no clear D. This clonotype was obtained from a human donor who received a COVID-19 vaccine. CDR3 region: CASRLIMRGNTEAFF. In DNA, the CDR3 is TGCGCCAGCAGACTGATTATGCGGGGGAACACTGAAGCTTTCTTT. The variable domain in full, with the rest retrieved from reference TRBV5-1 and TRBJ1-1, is KAGVTQTPRYLIKTRGQQVTLSCSPISGHRSVSWYQQTPGQGLQFLFEYFSETQRNKGNFPGRFSGRQFSNSRSEMNVSTLELGDSALYLCASRLIMRGNTEAFFGQGTRLTVV.